This T cell receptor (beta chain) was observed in a study of PD-1 blockade in mismatch repair-deficient tumors. Across the study: Patients had approximately 11 mismatch repair-deficient cancer types and were previously treated and progressing.

The repertoire was sequenced with immunoSEQ multiplex PCR; TCRdb's copy has only in-frame clones and lacks some. The table has 50,000 or so clones, approximately 81% seen once. A remark on this clone: Antigen unknown.

TCRs were sequenced from three patients responding to pembrolizumab. Findings and limits, study-wide: Tumor-resident clones, often absent from pretreatment blood, expanded after pembrolizumab and then contracted.

This CDR3 contains 14 residues. Germline CDR1 is MNHNY and CDR2 is SVGAGI (reference sequence). Losses at the gene ends were 1 base for V and 2 bases for J; bases not matched to a gene: 2. The chain links TRBV6-6 to TRBJ2-7; 7 nucleotides match TRBD2. The specimen comprised peripheral blood, sampled roughly 21 weeks after starting pembrolizumab. The receptor's source is an adult with mismatch repair-deficient cancer. CDR3 sequence (DNA): TGTGCCAGCAGTTACTTCGGGACTACCTACGAGCAGTACTTC. Translated, it gives CASSYFGTTYEQYF.